This TCR beta chain was captured in a study of metastatic and nonmetastatic thyroid tumors (dated by TCRdb to between 2020 and 2021). At the level of the whole study: For patients with malignant and with benign thyroid disease, the researchers compared repertoires between peripheral blood samples and tumor or nodule tissue samples. Overall study outcomes, separate from this receptor: In both blood and tumor samples, TCR beta diversity was reported to be significantly higher in malignant tumors than in benign nodules.

None of the patients had been given any treatment before thyroid surgery. Patient clinical samples collected from 2012 to 2018 were retrospectively analysed using T-cell receptor beta sequencing. The library was built by means of PCR. TCRdb shows the sequencer as Illumina HiSeq 4000. High-throughput sequencing was used to profile the TCR beta-chain CDR3 region of every patient. The paper's data handling went like this. The researchers built a classifier to tell apart papillary thyroid cancer patients with distant metastasis, based on CDR3 differences among clinicopathological groups. Repertoire diversity was assessed with the Shannon index, and tumor-blood repertoire similarity with the Morisita-Horn index. TCRdb trimmed public reads at Q25 via fastp, called clones via MiXCR and kept in-frame beta chains. The V and J calls were not made by the authors but by TCRdb's processing. The sample table holds under 30,000 clones, of which roughly 15% were seen once. Approximately 15% of the sample goes to the ten largest clones.

This clone was picked up many times. Its target antigen remains unknown. One base away lies a much larger clone, so this may be a sequencing read error. The CDR3 starts with the cysteine, ends with the phenylalanine, and has 15 residues. CDR3 DNA is the only sequence kept; it has 45 bases, read in frame from the first base. CDR1 and CDR2, looked up from the germline V gene, are SGHRS and YFSETQ. This receptor chain uses TRBV5-1 and TRBJ1-2; the D gene is possibly TRBD1, with 6 bases matching. Input material: blood. The TCR was taken from a male donor with papillary thyroid cancer or a benign thyroid nodule (not recorded which). Some clones in this sample may be carry-over from other donors' samples. The CDR3 protein is CAGSLEAGAGGGYTF. The base sequence is TGCGCCGGCAGCTTGGAGGCGGGGGCGGGAGGTGGCTACACCTTC.